These T cell receptor beta chains were read from a single sample in a study of beta chain features in type 1 diabetes. Some clones are missing from TCRdb's copy, which holds only in-frame ones; the method was immunoSEQ multiplex PCR. Of roughly 170,000 clones in the sample, approximately 13% were seen once. Source material: central memory CD4+ T cells from blood. Receptors originate from a woman under 30 in good health. CDR3s include the opening cysteine and the closing phenylalanine or tryptophan. A D gene is named only where the DNA matches it firmly. Clone size is given for some rows only: seen once, a few or many times, or a class if the clone is expanded.

cdr3_length: 15; j_call: TRBJ1-2; d_call: NA; v_call: TRBV5-1; clone_size: few; cdr3_aa: CASSLAGGTNYGYTF; cdr3_nt: TGCGCCAGCAGCTTGGCCGGGGGTACTAACTATGGCTACACCTTC
cdr3_length: 17; j_call: TRBJ2-7; d_call: TRBD1; v_call: TRBV13; clone_size: NA; cdr3_aa: CASSFAPGQLKSYEQYF; cdr3_nt: TGTGCCAGCAGCTTTGCCCCGGGACAGCTCAAGTCCTACGAGCAGTACTTC
cdr3_length: 11; j_call: TRBJ1-2; d_call: NA; v_call: TRBV30; clone_size: NA; cdr3_aa: CAWSQGAGYTF; cdr3_nt: TGTGCCTGGAGTCAAGGGGCTGGCTACACCTTC
cdr3_length: 13; j_call: TRBJ1-2; d_call: NA; v_call: TRBV2; clone_size: few; cdr3_aa: CASSEGGGYGYTF; cdr3_nt: TGTGCCAGCAGTGAAGGGGGAGGCTATGGCTACACCTTC
cdr3_length: 14; j_call: TRBJ2-3; d_call: TRBD1; v_call: TRBV2; clone_size: NA; cdr3_aa: CASSELRGRDTQYF; cdr3_nt: TGTGCCAGCAGTGAATTAAGGGGGCGAGATACGCAGTATTTT
cdr3_length: 15; j_call: TRBJ2-7; d_call: NA; v_call: TRBV9; clone_size: few; cdr3_aa: CASSLRQDSSYEQYF; cdr3_nt: TGTGCCAGCAGCCTGCGACAGGATAGCTCCTACGAGCAGTACTTC
cdr3_length: 15; j_call: TRBJ2-1; d_call: TRBD2; v_call: TRBV9; clone_size: NA; cdr3_aa: CASSGTSGPYNEQFF; cdr3_nt: TGTGCCAGCAGCGGGACTAGCGGGCCTTACAATGAGCAGTTCTTC
cdr3_length: 13; j_call: TRBJ1-5; d_call: TRBD1; v_call: TRBV30; clone_size: few; cdr3_aa: CAWAGTGHQPQHF; cdr3_nt: TGTGCCTGGGCGGGGACAGGGCATCAGCCCCAGCATTTT
cdr3_length: 18; j_call: TRBJ2-6; d_call: NA; v_call: TRBV4-2; clone_size: NA; cdr3_aa: CASSQETVLSSGANVLTF; cdr3_nt: TGTGCCAGCAGCCAAGAGACAGTCCTTAGCTCTGGGGCCAACGTCCTGACTTTC
cdr3_length: 15; j_call: TRBJ2-3; d_call: TRBD1; v_call: TRBV4-3; clone_size: few; cdr3_aa: CASSLGQGAIDTQYF; cdr3_nt: TGCGCCAGCAGCCTAGGACAGGGGGCAATAGATACGCAGTATTTT
cdr3_length: 16; j_call: TRBJ2-6; d_call: NA; v_call: TRBV5-1; clone_size: NA; cdr3_aa: CASSLQGGSGANVLTF; cdr3_nt: TGCGCCAGCAGCTTACAAGGGGGCTCTGGGGCCAACGTCCTGACTTTC
cdr3_length: 14; j_call: TRBJ1-2; d_call: NA; v_call: TRBV5-1; clone_size: few; cdr3_aa: CASSLVPGDYGYTF; cdr3_nt: TGCGCCAGCAGCTTGGTCCCCGGGGACTATGGCTACACCTTC
cdr3_length: 13; j_call: TRBJ1-1; d_call: NA; v_call: TRBV29-1; clone_size: NA; cdr3_aa: CSVDGGRNTEAFF; cdr3_nt: TGCAGCGTTGATGGCGGCAGGAACACTGAAGCTTTCTTT
cdr3_length: 14; j_call: TRBJ1-1; d_call: NA; v_call: TRBV2; clone_size: NA; cdr3_aa: CASSVLPGNTEAFF; cdr3_nt: TGTGCCAGCAGCGTGCTCCCCGGGAACACTGAAGCTTTCTTT
cdr3_length: 12; j_call: TRBJ1-2; d_call: TRBD1; v_call: TRBV29-1; clone_size: few; cdr3_aa: CSLGQGEAGYTF; cdr3_nt: TGCAGCCTCGGACAGGGGGAGGCTGGCTACACCTTC
cdr3_length: 15; j_call: TRBJ1-2; d_call: TRBD1; v_call: TRBV7-9; clone_size: few; cdr3_aa: CASSIEDRAYYGYTF; cdr3_nt: TGTGCCAGCAGCATTGAGGACAGGGCTTACTATGGCTACACCTTC
cdr3_length: 13; j_call: TRBJ2-5; d_call: NA; v_call: TRBV6-5; clone_size: few; cdr3_aa: CASTALVTETQYF; cdr3_nt: TGTGCCAGCACCGCTCTAGTGACAGAGACCCAGTACTTC
cdr3_length: 12; j_call: TRBJ2-7; d_call: NA; v_call: TRBV30; clone_size: NA; cdr3_aa: CAWSLSSYEQYF; cdr3_nt: TGTGCCTGGAGTCTGAGCTCCTACGAGCAGTACTTC
cdr3_length: 16; j_call: TRBJ1-2; d_call: NA; v_call: TRBV4-1; clone_size: few; cdr3_aa: CASSQTWTSSVGGYTF; cdr3_nt: TGCGCCAGCAGCCAAACCTGGACATCTTCTGTGGGGGGCTACACCTTC
cdr3_length: 14; j_call: TRBJ1-4; d_call: NA; v_call: TRBV5-1; clone_size: NA; cdr3_aa: CASSLNTGSEELFF; cdr3_nt: TGCGCCAGCAGCTTGAATACGGGTTCGGAGGAACTGTTTTTT